The 24 T cell receptor beta chains below come from one sample, sequenced in a study of T cell repertoires in cytomegalovirus infection. Antigens of these TCRs are unknown. TCRdb analysed the reads with MiXCR anew, one entry per CDR3 protein. The table has some 62,000 distinct CDR3 sequences, about 19% seen once. This specimen was CD8+ T cells from cultured PBMCs, taken from culture after CMV antigen stimulation. All receptors come from a human donor in good health (CMV status not recorded). Some clones in this sample may be carry-over from other donors' samples.

This clonotype was counted between two and nine times. V and J are TRBV28 and TRBJ1-5; TRBD1 aligns across 9 bases. Germline CDR1 is MDHEN and CDR2 is SYDVKM. CDR3 length equals 15 residues. The trim removed 6 bases at V and 4 bases at J, leaving 7 bases unmatched. The CDR3, as DNA: TGTGCCAGCAGCCTGGACAGGGGCGAGAATCAGCCCCAGCATTTT. Translated, it gives CASSLDRGENQPQHF.

The chain combines TRBV12-5 with TRBJ2-4; 9 bases are a match to TRBD1. CDR1 LGHNT and CDR2 FRNRAP come from the germline V gene. The CDR3 runs to 17 residues. After removal of 6 bases from V and 2 bases from J, the junction contained 11 bases not matched to a gene. CDR3 coding DNA: TGTGCTAGTGGCTACTCCCGGGACAGGGATCCCAAAAACATTCAGTACTTC. Translated, it gives CASGYSRDRDPKNIQYF.

V gene TRBV5-6 combines with J gene TRBJ1-1; D is unresolved. CDR3 length equals 16 residues. Germline-derived CDR1 and CDR2 are SGHDT and YYEEEE. V gave up 4 bases and J gave up 1 base, with 17 bases separating them. CDR3: CASSKTSGSSNTEAFF. CDR3 in DNA: TGTGCCAGCAGCAAAACTTCCGGGTCCTCGAACACTGAAGCTTTCTTT.

The CDR3 here is CASSEGRSPLHF. In DNA, the CDR3 is TGTGCCAGCAGCGAGGGGAGATCACCCCTCCACTTT. This chain connects TRBV7-9 to TRBJ1-6; weak D call: TRBD1 (5 bases). Germline V gene lookup returns CDR1 SEHNR and CDR2 FQNEAQ (reference sequence). CDR3 length: 12 residues. V was cut by 5 bases and J by 10 bases, with 9 bases left in between.

This clonotype was observed a few times. The chain employs TRBV7-6 and TRBJ1-5; D is perhaps TRBD1 (6 bases). Germline loops: CDR1 SGHVS, CDR2 FNYEAQ. This CDR3 region has 14 residues. The V gene lost 1 base and the J gene lost 7 bases, with 11 bases spanning the gap. The CDR3 DNA sequence: TGTGCCAGCAGCTTAGGCAGGGGATACCAGCCCCAGCATTTT. Residues: CASSLGRGYQPQHF.

This clonotype occurred a few times. The V and J genes are TRBV30 and TRBJ1-1; D is uncertain. Germline CDR1 GTSNPN, CDR2 SVGIG (reference sequence). Trimming stripped 2 bases from V and 4 bases from J, with 8 bases between. The CDR3 has 12 residues. The CDR3 region is CAWSTGSTEAFF. The CDR3 coding sequence is TGTGCCTGGAGTACCGGGAGCACTGAAGCTTTCTTT.

This clonotype was recorded a few times. The gene calls are TRBV10-3 and TRBJ1-2; D gene uncertain. Trimming stripped 3 bases from V and 5 bases from J, with 10 bases between. CDR3 length: 13 amino acids. Germline CDR1 is ENHRY and CDR2 is SYGVKD. CDR3 loop: CAISDYGGYGYTF. The CDR3, as DNA: TGTGCCATCAGTGACTACGGCGGGTATGGCTACACCTTC.

This chain connects TRBV12-3 or TRBV12-4 to TRBJ1-5, with no clear D. There are 15 residues in the CDR3. The ends were cut back, 1 base at V and 2 bases at J, with 9 bases in the middle. CDR3 bases: TGTGCCAGCAGTTTAGGGGAGAGTGGCAATCAGCCCCAGCATTTT. As protein: CASSLGESGNQPQHF.

On this clonotype itself: The junction departs from the called germline gene at one end, perhaps through a read error. This rearrangement joins TRBV20-1 to TRBJ2-7; 12 nucleotides agree with TRBD1. The CDR3 runs to 13 residues. CDR1 and CDR2 (germline): DFQATT, SNEGSKA (reference sequence). CDR3 residues: CSVGTGGSHEQYF. The CDR3 DNA sequence: TGCAGTGTCGGGACAGGGGGCTCCCACGAGCAGTACTTC.

This clonotype has only a few counts. This sequence joins TRBV7-2 and TRBJ2-1; 8 positions match TRBD2. The CDR3 is 20 amino acids. The junction had 20 bases not matched to a gene; V was cut back by 0 bases and J by 7 bases. Germline CDR1 is SGHTA and CDR2 is FQGNSA. CDR3 amino acids: CASSLARALAGTTQWNEQFF. The CDR3 region has the DNA TGTGCCAGCAGCTTAGCGCGGGCGCTAGCGGGTACCACCCAATGGAATGAGCAGTTCTTC.

As for this clonotype: As the CDR3 is not closed by the conserved phenylalanine or tryptophan, this likely results from a read error. This rearrangement joins TRBV12-3 or TRBV12-4 to TRBJ1-2; perhaps TRBD1 as D (6 bases). This CDR3 is 13 amino acids long. The germline V and J ends were trimmed by 5 bases and 4 bases, with 11 bases remaining between them. The CDR3 DNA follows: TGTGCCAGCAGTCCTCAGGGGCTCTATGGCTACACCTCC. Amino acids: CASSPQGLYGYTS.

The chain couples TRBV7-8 to TRBJ2-1, with a weak D call TRBD1 (5 bases). CDR3 size: 11 residues. The germline gives CDR1 SGHVS, CDR2 FQNEAQ. V was pared by 6 bases and J by 10 bases, with 10 bases between. This CDR3 is CASRTGPEQFF. For the CDR3, the DNA is TGTGCCAGCAGAACAGGACCAGAGCAGTTCTTC.

V gene TRBV6-2 or TRBV6-3 combines with J gene TRBJ1-2; 7 bases line up with TRBD1. The length of the CDR3 is 15 residues. Germline V CDR1 and CDR2: MNHEY, SVGEGT. The V and J ends lost 2 bases and 3 bases, in that order; junction bases with no gene match: 6. The CDR3 loop is CASSYPDRADYGYTF. In nucleotides, the CDR3 is TGTGCCAGCAGTTACCCTGACAGGGCGGACTATGGCTACACCTTC.

This clonotype was seen more than once but under ten times. V is TRBV10-2 and J is TRBJ2-6; 7 bases are shared with TRBD1. Germline CDR1 reads WSHSY; CDR2 reads SAAADI. CDR3 length: 15 amino acids. V shed 2 bases and J 2 bases; nucleotides not matched to a gene: 0. The CDR3 DNA reads TGCGCCAGCAGTGAGACAGGGGCTGGGGCCAACGTCCTGACTTTC. Translating it yields CASSETGAGANVLTF.

The chain joins TRBV12-3 or TRBV12-4 to TRBJ2-3; 10 bases fit TRBD2. Trimming removed 6 bases from V and 0 bases from J; junction bases left unmatched: 6. The CDR3 contains 16 residues. The CDR3 is CASRFSGGHSTDTQYF. The CDR3 DNA reads as TGTGCCAGCAGATTTAGCGGGGGGCATAGCACAGATACGCAGTATTTT.

This clonotype has just one count. The chain has TRBV4-3 and TRBJ2-1, with D possibly matching TRBD2 (6 bases). The CDR3 totals 16 residues. V was pared by 2 bases and J by 6 bases, with 17 bases between. In germline, CDR1 is LGHNA, CDR2 YSLEER. The DNA of the CDR3 is TGCGCCAGCAGCCAATCGGGACTGGAAGTCCTCAATGAGCAGTTCTTC. Its translation: CASSQSGLEVLNEQFF.

V is TRBV7-9 and J is TRBJ2-4, with 11 bases fitting TRBD2. Trimming removed 7 bases from V and 0 bases from J; junction bases left unmatched: 5. The CDR3 contains 16 residues. From germline, CDR1 is SEHNR and CDR2 FQNEAQ (reference sequence). In DNA form, the CDR3 reads TGTGCCAGCACCGGGACTAGCGGTCTAGCCAAAAACATTCAGTACTTC. Translated: CASTGTSGLAKNIQYF.

The rearrangement uses TRBV7-2 and TRBJ2-4, with D possibly TRBD2 on 7 matching bases. The V gene's germline CDR1 is SGHTA and CDR2 FQGNSA. The CDR3 runs 16 residues. Trimming removed 2 bases at V and 7 bases at J, with 18 bases between. The CDR3: CASSLSPGGGGNIQYF. The CDR3 DNA reads as TGTGCCAGCAGCTTATCCCCTGGCGGGGGCGGGAACATTCAGTACTTC.

This clonotype is judged medium-sized. The DNA of the CDR3 is TGTGCCAGCAGTTTCCCCCAGGGGGCTGATGGCTACACCTTC. Protein: CASSFPQGADGYTF. The chain combines TRBV28 with TRBJ1-2; 8 bases line up with TRBD1. The CDR3 is 14 amino acids. In germline, CDR1 is MDHEN, CDR2 SYDVKM. V shed 3 bases and J 6 bases; nucleotides not matched to a gene: 6.

This rearrangement joins TRBV7-2 to TRBJ2-3; 12 bases agree with TRBD2. Germline CDR1 and CDR2: SGHTA and FQGNSA. Trimming at V came to 4 bases and at J to 6 bases, leaving 5 bases not matched to a gene. CDR3 size: 15 residues. The CDR3 sequence is CASSSLAGGLDTQYF. In DNA, the CDR3 is TGTGCCAGCAGCTCTCTAGCGGGGGGGCTTGATACGCAGTATTTT.

V and J are TRBV7-9 and TRBJ1-4, with D perhaps matching TRBD1 (5 bases). Trimming removed 5 bases at V and 8 bases at J, with 24 bases between. Germline V gene data show CDR1 as SEHNR and CDR2 as FQNEAQ (reference sequence). The CDR3 has 17 amino acids. The CDR3 is CASSPGFGNLEGEKLFF. The CDR3 DNA reads as TGTGCCAGCAGCCCGGGCTTCGGCAACTTAGAGGGGGAAAAACTGTTTTTT.

J is TRBJ2-3 and V is TRBV7-9; perhaps D is TRBD1 or TRBD2 (5 bases each). From germline, CDR1 is SEHNR and CDR2 FQNEAQ (reference sequence). The CDR3 has 13 amino acids. The ends were cut back, 10 bases at V and 4 bases at J, with 15 bases in the middle. The CDR3 loop is CATRLGTPDTQYF. For the CDR3, the DNA is TGTGCCACCCGGTTGGGGACGCCAGATACGCAGTATTTT.

This clonotype has a handful of counts. The V gene is TRBV7-6, the J gene TRBJ1-6; a possible D gene is TRBD1 (5 bases). The CDR3 runs 17 residues. The germline V gene has CDR1 SGHVS and CDR2 FNYEAQ. Trimming removed 5 bases at V and 7 bases at J, with 21 bases between. The CDR3 spells CASSQFREGKLNSPLHF. CDR3 DNA: TGTGCCAGCAGCCAATTCCGGGAGGGGAAATTAAATTCACCCCTCCACTTT. The complete variable domain, with remaining parts taken from reference TRBV7-6 and TRBJ1-6, reads GAGVSQSPRYKVTKRGQDVALRCDPISGHVSLYWYRQALGQGPEFLTYFNYEAQQDKSGLPNDRFSAERPEGSISTLTIQRTEQRDSAMYRCASSQFREGKLNSPLHFGNGTRLTVT.

J is TRBJ1-5 and V is TRBV7-9; D might be TRBD1 (5 bases). Between the trimmed V and J ends, which lost 1 base and 5 bases, there was a span of 9 bases. This CDR3 has 14 amino acids. Germline CDR1 and CDR2: SEHNR and FQNEAQ (reference sequence). CDR3 nucleotides: TGTGCCAGCAGCTTAGGGATGACAGATCAGCCCCAGCATTTT. This translates into CASSLGMTDQPQHF.